These 10 T cell receptor beta chains were sequenced from one sample in a study of identical twins. TCRdb called the 5' RACE reads again in MiXCR, with one record for every CDR3 protein. Of around 1.7 million distinct CDR3 sequences listed, about 32% are singletons. The sequenced material came from cord blood. These receptors all stem from a newborn girl in good health.

This clonotype was seen ten or more times. The chain uses TRBV4-2 and TRBJ2-7, with 7 bases that match TRBD2. V lost 4 bases to trimming and J lost 0 bases; unmatched junction nucleotides: 0. This CDR3 spans 13 amino acids. The germline V gene encodes CDR1 LGHNA and CDR2 YNFKEQ. CDR3 sequence reads: CASSRDYSYEQYF. The CDR3, as DNA: TGTGCCAGCAGCCGGGACTACTCCTACGAGCAGTACTTC.

This clonotype has a handful of counts. This sequence joins TRBV12-3 or TRBV12-4 and TRBJ1-5, with unresolved D. The CDR3 consists of 14 residues. V dropped 4 bases and J dropped 2 bases, with 9 bases sitting between them. The CDR3 sequence is CASSSGDGNQPQHF. CDR3 nucleotides: TGTGCCAGCAGTTCGGGAGATGGCAATCAGCCCCAGCATTTT.

The CDR3 loop is CASRGLGGWLAKNNEQYF. The CDR3 DNA reads TGTGCCAGCAGGGGCTTAGGTGGGTGGCTAGCGAAAAACAATGAGCAGTACTTC. The chain employs TRBV2 and TRBJ2-1, with D perhaps TRBD2 (6 bases). The J call could be wrong; TRBJ2-7 is a better fit for the DNA end. This CDR3 has 18 residues. CDR1 and CDR2 (germline): SNHLY, FYNNEI.

The genes are TRBV10-3 and TRBJ1-4, with a possible D match to TRBD1 (5 bases). Deletions cut 5 bases from V and 13 bases from J, with 26 bases between. CDR1 ENHRY and CDR2 SYGVKD come from the germline V gene. This CDR3 comprises 16 residues. The CDR3 DNA sequence: TGTGCCATCAGTCCGAGATTGGGGCTCGGTATCGAAGGACTGTTTTTT. Translated, it gives CAISPRLGLGIEGLFF.

Concerning this clonotype: Possible read error: a much larger clone is one base away. J is TRBJ2-7 and V is TRBV27; maybe TRBD2 (6 bases). The CDR3 has 14 amino acids. The germline gives CDR1 MNHEY, CDR2 SMNVEV (reference sequence). CDR3 protein: CASRTGGEINDQYF. For the CDR3, the DNA is TGTGCCAGCAGAACCGGCGGGGAAATAAACGACCAGTACTTC.

This clonotype was observed a handful of times. The chain has TRBV27 and TRBJ2-3, with D perhaps TRBD2 (5 bases). V gave up 6 bases and J gave up 5 bases, with 24 bases separating them. This CDR3 contains 17 residues. Germline CDR1 and CDR2: MNHEY and SMNVEV (reference sequence). CDR3 protein: CASSRPSLEGGKDTQYF. The CDR3 DNA reads TGTGCCAGCAGCCGCCCCAGCCTAGAGGGTGGAAAAGATACGCAGTATTTT.

V is TRBV4-1 and J is TRBJ2-4; D may be TRBD2 (6 bases). Trimming removed 0 bases at V and 8 bases at J, with 8 bases between. Germline V lookup: CDR1 MGHRA, CDR2 YSYEKL. The CDR3 has 13 amino acids. CDR3 sequence reads: CASSQESGYIQYF. The CDR3 DNA sequence: TGCGCCAGCAGCCAAGAGAGCGGGTACATTCAGTACTTC.

This clonotype was detected only a few times. The gene calls are TRBV12-3 or TRBV12-4 and TRBJ2-1, with 7 bases lining up with TRBD2. CDR3 size: 14 residues. V trimming: 6 bases; J trimming: 8 bases; junction bases outside the gene matches: 10. The CDR3 reads CASRRLGGVDEQFF. For the CDR3, the DNA is TGTGCCAGCAGGAGGTTGGGGGGGGTGGATGAGCAGTTCTTC.

The genes are TRBV28 and TRBJ2-7; TRBD1 might be the D (6 bases). The V and J ends lost 6 bases and 6 bases respectively, with 24 bases between them. The V gene's germline CDR1 is MDHEN and CDR2 SYDVKM. The CDR3 runs to 16 residues. The DNA of the CDR3 is TGTGCCAGCAGGAGTGACAGGAGTCTTTTTTTGGGCGAGCAGTACTTC. It specifies CASRSDRSLFLGEQYF.

V gene TRBV10-3 combines with J gene TRBJ1-2; TRBD1 is a possible D gene (6 bases). The V gene's germline CDR1 is ENHRY and CDR2 SYGVKD. The CDR3 length is 14 residues. Trimming cost V 4 bases and J 6 bases, with 15 bases left between them. CDR3 in DNA: TGTGCCATCAGTGCCCAAACAGGGACGGATGGCTACACCTTC. Its protein is CAISAQTGTDGYTF.